The present T cell receptor (beta chain) was sequenced within a study of tumor-infiltrating lymphocytes in localized non-small cell lung cancer. Data came from immunoSEQ multiplex PCR; TCRdb stores just in-frame clones and leaves some out. The table lists about 7,000 clones, 74% of them singletons, with 6% to 8.5% in the top ten. V was cut by 2 bases and J by 1 base, with 14 bases left in between. Germline V gene lookup returns CDR1 MGHRA and CDR2 YSYEKL. This CDR3 has 16 residues. This clone was seen a single time. Its antigen is not known. Overall study results and limits: Technical variation could not be separated from intratumor heterogeneity here. Available tissue quantity limited TCR sequencing to a patient subset. Tumors had more T cell infiltration than uninvolved lung, per TCRbeta sequencing and CD3 counts.

This clonotype originated in a human donor with non-small cell lung cancer. Sequences were obtained from uninvolved lung tissue not adjacent to the tumor. The rearrangement links TRBV4-1 to TRBJ1-1; D not resolved. The CDR3 is CASSQTPGAPNTEAFF. The CDR3 DNA reads TGCGCCAGCAGCCAAACCCCGGGAGCCCCGAACACTGAAGCTTTCTTT.